The clone carrying this TCR beta chain was detected only a few times. Its antigen is not identified. PCR used 60 Vbeta primers and 13 Jbeta primers. Sequencing was performed with immunoSEQ multiplex PCR; in TCRdb, only in-frame clones are kept and a portion is missing. The data contain 150,000 to 200,000 clones, 70% to 90% of them seen just once; the ten biggest clones take up roughly 2.2%. The sample belongs to a study of cytomegalovirus exposure and HLA in healthy donors. Study at large: From donors who were HLA-typed, an early data release held approximately 84 million unique TCRs. Study conclusions and caveats: Most of the TCR beta V segments (in an earlier analysis) were productive either about 87% or about 30% of the time.

The sample was PBMCs. The receptor was isolated from a man aged 18 to 30 in good health and CMV-seropositive.

In nucleotides, the CDR3 is TGTGCCAGCAGCAAAGTAGGAGGGACAGGGGGAAATCAGCCCCAGCATTTT. Amino acid sequence: CASSKVGGTGGNQPQHF. J is TRBJ1-5 and V is TRBV21-1; the DNA was not compared with TRBD1, the D call given in the table. TRBV21-1 is noted as a pseudogene. CDR3 length: 17 residues.